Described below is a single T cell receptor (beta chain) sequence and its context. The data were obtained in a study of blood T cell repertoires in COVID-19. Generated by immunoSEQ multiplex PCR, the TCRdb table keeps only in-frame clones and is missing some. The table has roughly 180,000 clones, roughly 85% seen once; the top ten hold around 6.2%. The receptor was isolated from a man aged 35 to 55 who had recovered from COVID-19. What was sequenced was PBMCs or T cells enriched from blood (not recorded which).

The CDR3 reads CASSYKGQGNYGYTF. The CDR3 DNA reads TGTGCCAGCAGTTATAAGGGACAGGGGAACTATGGCTACACCTTC. This chain joins TRBV7-2 and TRBJ1-2, with 10 bases aligning to TRBD1. CDR1 SGHTA and CDR2 FQGNSA come from the germline V gene. J lost 2 bases, V lost 6 bases, and 6 bases had no gene match. The CDR3 covers 15 residues.